A selection of T cell receptor beta chains follows, all from one sample in a study of control samples from healthy donors and cancer patients. TCRdb's table, derived via immunoSEQ multiplex PCR, lists solely in-frame clones and lacks some. The sample shows about 120,000 clones, 80% to 90% of them seen only once. Sequencing used blood. Receptor source: a man aged 55 to 70 in good health. The CDR3 runs from the conserved cysteine through the conserved F or W. D genes are given only for firm matches. Size is omitted from some rows. Given values are once, few, many or a class for expanded clones.

clone_size: -
d_call: TRBD1
j_call: TRBJ2-7
v_call: TRBV28
cdr3_aa: CASSFRGQSTYEQYF
cdr3_nt: TGTGCCAGCAGTTTTCGGGGACAGTCCACCTACGAGCAGTACTTC

clone_size: -
d_call: -
j_call: TRBJ2-7
v_call: TRBV5-4
cdr3_aa: CASSLGGASGSYEQYF
cdr3_nt: TGTGCCAGCAGCTTGGGGGGGGCTAGCGGCTCCTACGAGCAGTACTTC

clone_size: -
d_call: -
j_call: TRBJ1-2
v_call: TRBV19
cdr3_aa: CASRLLSTGNYGYTF
cdr3_nt: TGTGCCAGTAGACTGCTTAGTACGGGTAACTATGGCTACACCTTC

clone_size: -
d_call: -
j_call: TRBJ2-6
v_call: TRBV6-5
cdr3_aa: CASSYSFQSGANVLTF
cdr3_nt: TGTGCCAGCAGTTACTCGTTCCAGTCCGGGGCCAACGTCCTGACTTTC

clone_size: -
d_call: -
j_call: TRBJ1-1
v_call: TRBV28
cdr3_aa: CASSFRGVSTEAFF
cdr3_nt: TGTGCCAGCAGTTTCAGGGGCGTTTCCACTGAAGCTTTCTTT

clone_size: -
d_call: -
j_call: TRBJ1-2
v_call: TRBV11-2
cdr3_aa: CASSLEANYGYTF
cdr3_nt: TGTGCCAGCAGCTTAGAAGCTAACTATGGCTACACCTTC

clone_size: once
d_call: TRBD2
j_call: TRBJ2-3
v_call: TRBV19
cdr3_aa: CASSYSRLAGTTDTQYF
cdr3_nt: TGTGCCAGTAGTTACTCACGACTAGCGGGGACGACAGATACGCAGTATTTT

clone_size: -
d_call: -
j_call: TRBJ2-3
v_call: TRBV5-6
cdr3_aa: CASSFSFSTDTQYF
cdr3_nt: TGTGCCAGCAGCTTTAGTTTTAGCACAGATACGCAGTATTTT

clone_size: -
d_call: TRBD2
j_call: TRBJ2-7
v_call: TRBV5-1
cdr3_aa: CASSLTSGDQYEQYF
cdr3_nt: TGCGCCAGCAGCTTAACTAGCGGGGACCAATACGAGCAGTACTTC

clone_size: once
d_call: TRBD1
j_call: TRBJ1-5
v_call: TRBV18
cdr3_aa: CASSRAEWGQGADNQPQHF
cdr3_nt: TGTGCCAGCTCACGCGCGGAATGGGGACAGGGGGCTGACAATCAGCCCCAGCATTTT

clone_size: -
d_call: TRBD1
j_call: TRBJ1-2
v_call: TRBV19
cdr3_aa: CAAGTGRSGGYGYTF
cdr3_nt: TGTGCCGCCGGGACAGGACGCTCCGGGGGCTATGGCTACACCTTC

clone_size: -
d_call: TRBD1
j_call: TRBJ2-7
v_call: TRBV5-1
cdr3_aa: CASSSRTGGTYEQYF
cdr3_nt: TGCGCCAGCAGCTCGCGGACAGGGGGGACCTACGAGCAGTACTTC

clone_size: -
d_call: TRBD2
j_call: TRBJ2-3
v_call: TRBV9
cdr3_aa: CASSRTSGGSTDTQYF
cdr3_nt: TGTGCCAGCAGCAGGACTAGCGGGGGTTCCACAGATACGCAGTATTTT

clone_size: -
d_call: TRBD2
j_call: TRBJ2-7
v_call: TRBV30
cdr3_aa: CAWRQAGAPYEQYF
cdr3_nt: TGTGCCTGGAGACAAGCGGGGGCCCCCTACGAGCAGTACTTC

clone_size: -
d_call: -
j_call: TRBJ1-6
v_call: TRBV28
cdr3_aa: CASSLPVRNSPLHF
cdr3_nt: TGTGCCAGCAGTTTACCCGTAAGGAATTCACCCCTCCACTTT

clone_size: -
d_call: -
j_call: TRBJ2-2
v_call: TRBV7-3
cdr3_aa: CASSSQGATGELFF
cdr3_nt: TGTGCCAGCAGCTCCCAGGGCGCGACCGGGGAGCTGTTTTTT

clone_size: once
d_call: -
j_call: TRBJ2-2
v_call: TRBV5-6
cdr3_aa: CASIPSGTGNTGELFF
cdr3_nt: TGTGCCAGCATCCCCAGCGGGACAGGCAACACCGGGGAGCTGTTTTTT

clone_size: -
d_call: -
j_call: TRBJ1-1
v_call: TRBV27
cdr3_aa: CASSFNRGEAFF
cdr3_nt: TGTGCCAGCAGTTTTAATAGGGGTGAAGCTTTCTTT

clone_size: -
d_call: TRBD1
j_call: TRBJ2-1
v_call: TRBV4-2
cdr3_aa: CASSQDRDRGRSEQFF
cdr3_nt: TGTGCCAGCAGCCAAGACCGGGACAGGGGGCGGAGTGAGCAGTTCTTC

clone_size: -
d_call: -
j_call: TRBJ2-7
v_call: TRBV18
cdr3_aa: CASSPGSNYEQYF
cdr3_nt: TGTGCCAGCTCACCAGGTAGTAACTACGAGCAGTACTTC

clone_size: -
d_call: -
j_call: TRBJ2-7
v_call: TRBV3-1/TRBV3-2
cdr3_aa: CASSQVGVERGEQYF
cdr3_nt: TGTGCCAGCAGCCAAGTCGGGGTAGAAAGGGGCGAGCAGTACTTC

clone_size: -
d_call: -
j_call: TRBJ1-6
v_call: TRBV30
cdr3_aa: CASPGASSYNSPLHF
cdr3_nt: TGTGCCAGCCCCGGGGCGAGCTCCTATAATTCACCCCTCCACTTT

clone_size: -
d_call: -
j_call: TRBJ2-6
v_call: TRBV30
cdr3_aa: CAWSSTLGTGSSGANVLTF
cdr3_nt: TGTGCCTGGAGTTCCACTTTAGGGACGGGGAGCTCTGGGGCCAACGTCCTGACTTTC

clone_size: -
d_call: -
j_call: TRBJ1-6
v_call: TRBV28
cdr3_aa: CASSLISGTEYNSPLHF
cdr3_nt: TGTGCCAGCAGTTTAATCTCCGGGACGGAGTATAATTCACCCCTCCACTTT

clone_size: -
d_call: TRBD2
j_call: TRBJ2-5
v_call: TRBV29-1
cdr3_aa: CSASPSGGARETQYF
cdr3_nt: TGCAGCGCCTCCCCTAGCGGGGGGGCTCGGGAGACCCAGTACTTC

clone_size: -
d_call: TRBD2
j_call: TRBJ2-3
v_call: TRBV27
cdr3_aa: CASSLSPHGLAGGTDTQYF
cdr3_nt: TGTGCCAGCAGTTTATCACCCCATGGACTAGCGGGGGGCACAGATACGCAGTATTTT

clone_size: -
d_call: TRBD1
j_call: TRBJ2-5
v_call: TRBV2
cdr3_aa: CASSGTGGAQETQYF
cdr3_nt: TGTGCCAGCAGTGGGACAGGGGGCGCACAAGAGACCCAGTACTTC

clone_size: -
d_call: -
j_call: TRBJ1-4
v_call: TRBV9
cdr3_aa: CASSVGSGGGREKLFF
cdr3_nt: TGTGCCAGCAGCGTAGGAAGCGGAGGGGGGCGGGAAAAACTGTTTTTT

clone_size: -
d_call: -
j_call: TRBJ2-3
v_call: TRBV3-1/TRBV3-2
cdr3_aa: CASSRGTLSTDTQYF
cdr3_nt: TGTGCCAGCAGCCGGGGGACTCTTAGCACAGATACGCAGTATTTT

clone_size: -
d_call: -
j_call: TRBJ1-6
v_call: TRBV2
cdr3_aa: CASISIVAGNSPLHF
cdr3_nt: TGTGCCAGCATTTCCATAGTTGCGGGGAATTCACCCCTCCACTTT

clone_size: -
d_call: -
j_call: TRBJ1-1
v_call: TRBV6-5
cdr3_aa: CASSRAGTEAFF
cdr3_nt: TGTGCCAGCAGTCGGGCGGGCACTGAAGCTTTCTTT

clone_size: -
d_call: TRBD2
j_call: TRBJ2-1
v_call: TRBV5-1
cdr3_aa: CASSQGLADYNEQFF
cdr3_nt: TGCGCCAGCAGCCAGGGACTAGCGGACTACAATGAGCAGTTCTTC

clone_size: -
d_call: -
j_call: TRBJ1-2
v_call: TRBV7-2
cdr3_aa: CASSPEQASNYGYTF
cdr3_nt: TGTGCCAGCAGCCCAGAACAGGCCTCTAACTATGGCTACACCTTC

clone_size: few
d_call: TRBD1
j_call: TRBJ1-1
v_call: TRBV14
cdr3_aa: CASSQFGTGPTEAFF
cdr3_nt: TGTGCCAGCAGCCAATTTGGGACAGGCCCCACTGAAGCTTTCTTT

clone_size: -
d_call: TRBD1
j_call: TRBJ2-1
v_call: TRBV7-2
cdr3_aa: CASSLGQGAFDEQFF
cdr3_nt: TGTGCCAGCAGCTTAGGGCAGGGGGCGTTCGATGAGCAGTTCTTC

clone_size: -
d_call: -
j_call: TRBJ1-2
v_call: TRBV5-8
cdr3_aa: CASSLRTENYGYTF
cdr3_nt: TGTGCCAGCAGCCTAAGGACCGAGAACTATGGCTACACCTTC

clone_size: -
d_call: TRBD1
j_call: TRBJ2-2
v_call: TRBV27
cdr3_aa: CASSFQGVDGELFF
cdr3_nt: TGTGCCAGCAGTTTTCAGGGGGTGGACGGGGAGCTGTTTTTT

clone_size: once
d_call: -
j_call: TRBJ1-5
v_call: TRBV24-1
cdr3_aa: CATSRIGGDQPQHF
cdr3_nt: TGTGCCACCAGTAGGATTGGGGGCGATCAGCCCCAGCATTTT

clone_size: once
d_call: -
j_call: TRBJ2-2
v_call: TRBV11-2
cdr3_aa: CASSLRNTGELFF
cdr3_nt: TGTGCCAGCAGCTTAAGGAACACCGGGGAGCTGTTTTTT

clone_size: -
d_call: TRBD1
j_call: TRBJ1-5
v_call: TRBV30
cdr3_aa: CAWSPGGSGSNQPQHF
cdr3_nt: TGTGCCTGGAGTCCAGGGGGCTCGGGGAGCAATCAGCCCCAGCATTTT

clone_size: few
d_call: TRBD1
j_call: TRBJ1-1
v_call: TRBV6-5
cdr3_aa: CASSIKGGENTEAFF
cdr3_nt: TGTGCCAGCAGCATTAAAGGGGGCGAGAACACTGAAGCTTTCTTT

clone_size: -
d_call: TRBD2
j_call: TRBJ2-1
v_call: TRBV18
cdr3_aa: CASSPTPSGVNNEQFF
cdr3_nt: TGTGCCAGCTCACCAACCCCTAGCGGGGTGAACAATGAGCAGTTCTTC

clone_size: -
d_call: -
j_call: TRBJ1-6
v_call: TRBV7-2
cdr3_aa: CASSLGWGDSLHF
cdr3_nt: TGTGCCAGCAGCTTAGGGTGGGGGGATTCCCTCCACTTT

clone_size: -
d_call: TRBD1
j_call: TRBJ1-2
v_call: TRBV10-3
cdr3_aa: CAISEDRVGYTF
cdr3_nt: TGTGCCATCAGTGAGGACAGGGTCGGCTACACCTTC

clone_size: -
d_call: TRBD1
j_call: TRBJ2-7
v_call: TRBV2
cdr3_aa: CASSQEAGGVYEQYF
cdr3_nt: TGTGCCAGCAGTCAAGAGGCAGGGGGCGTCTACGAGCAGTACTTC

clone_size: few
d_call: -
j_call: TRBJ2-3
v_call: TRBV28
cdr3_aa: CASSLQRLRDPSRDTQYF
cdr3_nt: TGTGCCAGCAGTTTGCAGCGACTCCGGGACCCAAGTCGAGATACGCAGTATTTT

clone_size: -
d_call: -
j_call: TRBJ1-1
v_call: TRBV19
cdr3_aa: CASSLGQTSEAFF
cdr3_nt: TGTGCCAGTAGTCTCGGACAGACTTCTGAAGCTTTCTTT

clone_size: -
d_call: -
j_call: TRBJ1-4
v_call: TRBV9
cdr3_aa: CASSVDQGPNEKLFF
cdr3_nt: TGTGCCAGCAGCGTAGACCAGGGTCCTAATGAAAAACTGTTTTTT

clone_size: -
d_call: -
j_call: TRBJ2-7
v_call: TRBV27
cdr3_aa: CASSYQSDYEQYF
cdr3_nt: TGTGCCAGCAGTTATCAGTCTGACTACGAGCAGTACTTC

clone_size: -
d_call: -
j_call: TRBJ2-3
v_call: TRBV10-1
cdr3_aa: CASSERFQGDTQYF
cdr3_nt: TGCGCCAGCAGTGAAAGGTTCCAGGGAGATACGCAGTATTTT

clone_size: -
d_call: -
j_call: TRBJ2-1
v_call: TRBV2
cdr3_aa: CASTSDRARGGGNEQFF
cdr3_nt: TGTGCCAGCACGTCGGACAGGGCGAGGGGGGGAGGAAATGAGCAGTTCTTC

clone_size: -
d_call: -
j_call: TRBJ1-5
v_call: TRBV4-1
cdr3_aa: CASSQEAVGWGNNNQPQHF
cdr3_nt: TGCGCCAGCAGCCAAGAGGCCGTTGGTTGGGGTAACAACAATCAGCCCCAGCATTTT

clone_size: -
d_call: -
j_call: TRBJ2-7
v_call: TRBV28
cdr3_aa: CASSFPHPGYEQYF
cdr3_nt: TGTGCCAGCAGTTTTCCGCACCCGGGCTACGAGCAGTACTTC